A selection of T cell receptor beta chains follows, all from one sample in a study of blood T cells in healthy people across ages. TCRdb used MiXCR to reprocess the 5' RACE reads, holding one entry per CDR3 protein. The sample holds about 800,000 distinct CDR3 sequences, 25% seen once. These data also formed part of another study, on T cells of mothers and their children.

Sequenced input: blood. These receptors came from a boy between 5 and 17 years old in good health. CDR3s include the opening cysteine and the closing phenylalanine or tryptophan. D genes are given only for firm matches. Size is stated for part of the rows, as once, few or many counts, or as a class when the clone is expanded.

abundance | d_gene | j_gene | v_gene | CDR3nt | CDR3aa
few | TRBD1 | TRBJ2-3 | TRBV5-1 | TGCGCCAGCAGCTTGGAACAGGGGTTTTCCACAGATACGCAGTATTTT | CASSLEQGFSTDTQYF
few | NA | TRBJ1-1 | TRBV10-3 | TGTGCCATCAGTGAGCACAAAGGCGACGGGCCGAACACTGAAGCTTTCTTT | CAISEHKGDGPNTEAFF
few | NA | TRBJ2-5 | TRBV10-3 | TGTGCCATCAGTGGAGGGATCGTGGGAGAGCGGTACCAAGAGACCCAGTACTTC | CAISGGIVGERYQETQYF
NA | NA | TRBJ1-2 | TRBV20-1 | TGCAGTGCTAGAATCTCGGGGCAACTCGGCGGCTACACCTTC | CSARISGQLGGYTF
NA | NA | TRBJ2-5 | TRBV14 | TGTGCCAGCAGCCCAGGCGGGGCAGGGTCGCAAGAGACCCAGTACTTC | CASSPGGAGSQETQYF
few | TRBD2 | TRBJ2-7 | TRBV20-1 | TGCAGTGCGTATAGCGGGGCGAGCTCCTACGAGCAGTACTTC | CSAYSGASSYEQYF
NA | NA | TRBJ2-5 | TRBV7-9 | TGTGCCAGCAGCTTACAAGGGATAGGCGAGACCCAGTACTTC | CASSLQGIGETQYF
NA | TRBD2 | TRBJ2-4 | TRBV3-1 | TGTGCCAGCAGCCAGCGGGGGGGCCGGCAAAACATTCAGTACTTC | CASSQRGGRQNIQYF
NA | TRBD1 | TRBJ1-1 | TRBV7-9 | TGTGCCAGCAGCCCCGGGACAGGGGGCGCAGGGACTGAAACTTTCTTT | CASSPGTGGAGTETFF
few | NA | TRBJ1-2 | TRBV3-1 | TGTGCCAGCAGCCAATGGGAGGACTATGGCTACACCTTC | CASSQWEDYGYTF
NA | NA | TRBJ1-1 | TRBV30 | TGTGCCCGCTCCGCTGGTTTGGGGAACACTGAAGCTTTCTTT | CARSAGLGNTEAFF
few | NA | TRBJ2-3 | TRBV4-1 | TGCGCCAGCAGCCAAGTACAGGGCCGAGATACGCAGTATTTT | CASSQVQGRDTQYF
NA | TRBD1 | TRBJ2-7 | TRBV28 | TGTGCCAGCAGTTCGACCTTGTGGCCAACAGGGGACGAGCAGTACTTC | CASSSTLWPTGDEQYF
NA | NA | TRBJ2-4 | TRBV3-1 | TGTGCCAGCAGCCAAGTGGGACACCAAAACATTCAGTACTTC | CASSQVGHQNIQYF
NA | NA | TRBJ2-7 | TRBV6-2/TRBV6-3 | TGTGCCAGCAGTTCCACAGGGACCATGAACTACGAGCAGTACTTC | CASSSTGTMNYEQYF
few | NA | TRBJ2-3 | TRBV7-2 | TGTGCCAGCAGCAAACACAGAAGCACAGATACGCAGTATTTT | CASSKHRSTDTQYF
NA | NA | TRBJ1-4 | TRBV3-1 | TGTGCCAGCAGCCCCGGGGGGGGTGCCGGGGAAAAACTGTTTTTT | CASSPGGGAGEKLFF
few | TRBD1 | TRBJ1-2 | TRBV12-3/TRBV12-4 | TGTGCCAGCAGCCCCGAGGGACAGATTCCTGGCTACACCTTC | CASSPEGQIPGYTF
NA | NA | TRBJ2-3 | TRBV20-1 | TGCAGTGCTAGAGATACCGGGGAGGGGACAAGACGCACAGATACGCAGTATTTT | CSARDTGEGTRRTDTQYF
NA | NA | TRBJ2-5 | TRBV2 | TGTGCCAGCAGGGACGGGACATTCGCTGAGACCCAGTACTTC | CASRDGTFAETQYF
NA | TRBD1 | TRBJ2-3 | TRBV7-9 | TGTGCCACTCCGGGACAGGGGAGCACAGATACGCAGTATTTT | CATPGQGSTDTQYF
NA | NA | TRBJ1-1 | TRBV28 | TGTGCCAGCAACCTTTGGGGGGGGGAGAACACTGAAGCTTTCTTT | CASNLWGGENTEAFF
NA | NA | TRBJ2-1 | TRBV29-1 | TGCGGCGTTGAGAGTTTTAACAATGAGCAGTTCTTC | CGVESFNNEQFF
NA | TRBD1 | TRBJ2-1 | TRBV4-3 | TGCGCCAGCAGCCAAGAACCCCAGGGGGCGGATGAGCAGTTCTTC | CASSQEPQGADEQFF
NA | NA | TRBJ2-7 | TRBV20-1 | TGCAGTGCTTCCGGGACCCTCGAGCAGTACTTC | CSASGTLEQYF
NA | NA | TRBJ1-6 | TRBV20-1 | TGCAGTGCTAGAGCTTCTCCAGGGGATTCACCCCTCCACTTT | CSARASPGDSPLHF
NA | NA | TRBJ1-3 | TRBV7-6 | TGTGCCAGCAGCTTAGGCAGGTTAATCTCTGGAAACACCATATATTTT | CASSLGRLISGNTIYF
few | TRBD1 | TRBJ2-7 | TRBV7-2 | TGTGCCAGCAGCCCACAGGGGCCAAGCTCCTACGAGCAGTACTTC | CASSPQGPSSYEQYF
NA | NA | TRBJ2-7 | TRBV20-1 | TGCAGTGCCCCCGTCCCCACTACGCCGACCTACGAGCAGTACTTC | CSAPVPTTPTYEQYF
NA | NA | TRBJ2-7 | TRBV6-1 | TGTGCCAGCAGTGAAAATGGACCAGGGGCCATCGACTTC | CASSENGPGAIDF
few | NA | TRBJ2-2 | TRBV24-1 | TGTGCCACCAGTGAATGGGGGCCCACGGCCGGGGAGCTGTTTTTT | CATSEWGPTAGELFF
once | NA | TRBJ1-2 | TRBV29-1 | TGCAGCGCTGCGACAGCCTATGGCTACACCTTC | CSAATAYGYTF
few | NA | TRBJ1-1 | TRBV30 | TGTGCCTGGGGGGGGAACACTGAAGCTTTCTTT | CAWGGNTEAFF
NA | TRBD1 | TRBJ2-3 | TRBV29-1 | TGCAGCGACCAGGGACAGCTCACAGATACGCAGTATTTT | CSDQGQLTDTQYF
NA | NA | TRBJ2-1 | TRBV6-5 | TGTGCCAGCAGCCCAATAGGGGATGAGCAGTTCTTC | CASSPIGDEQFF
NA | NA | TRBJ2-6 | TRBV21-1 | TGTGCCAGCACCCAAAGGTTGCCTAGGACAGAAGACGTCCTGACTTTC | CASTQRLPRTEDVLTF
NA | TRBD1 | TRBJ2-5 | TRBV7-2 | TGTGCCAGCAGCTCTGGACAGGGCGGTTGGGAGACCCAGTACTTC | CASSSGQGGWETQYF
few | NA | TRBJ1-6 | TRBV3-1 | TGTGCCAGCAGCCACGGGGACGTGGGAAATTCACCCCTCCACTTT | CASSHGDVGNSPLHF
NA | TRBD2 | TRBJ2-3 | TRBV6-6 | TGTGCCAGCAGTCGACTAGCGGGGCACACAGATACGCAGTATTTT | CASSRLAGHTDTQYF
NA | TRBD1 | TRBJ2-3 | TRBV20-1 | TGCAGTGCTAAGGGGGCCAAAGAAAACACAGATACGCAGTATTTT | CSAKGAKENTDTQYF
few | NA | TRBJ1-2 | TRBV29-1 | TGCAGCGTTGCAGTGCCTAACTATGGCTACACCTTC | CSVAVPNYGYTF
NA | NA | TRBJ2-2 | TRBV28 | TGTGCCAGCAGCACCATCAGGACGAACACCGGGGAGCTGTTTTTT | CASSTIRTNTGELFF
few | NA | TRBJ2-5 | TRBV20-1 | TGCAGTGCTACTCTGGAGACCCAGTACTTC | CSATLETQYF
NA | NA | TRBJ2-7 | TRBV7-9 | TGTGCCAGCAGCCCCAAATACGAGCAGTACTTC | CASSPKYEQYF
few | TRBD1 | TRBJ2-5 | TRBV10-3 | TGTGCCACCGGACAGGGGGACCAAGAGACCCAGTACTTC | CATGQGDQETQYF
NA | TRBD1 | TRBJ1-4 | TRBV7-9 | TGTGCCAGCAGCTTAGGGTGGGGACAGCGTAATGAAAAACTGTTTTTT | CASSLGWGQRNEKLFF
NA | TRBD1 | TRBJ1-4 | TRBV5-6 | TGTGCCAGCAGCACCGGACAGGTGACCAATGAAAAACTGTTTTTT | CASSTGQVTNEKLFF
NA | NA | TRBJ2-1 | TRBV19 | TGTGCCAGCAGCAAGCCGTACGGGCTCTACAATGAGCAGTTCTTC | CASSKPYGLYNEQFF
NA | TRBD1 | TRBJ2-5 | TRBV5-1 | TGCGCCAGCAGCTTTACAGGGGGGCTCCTCGAGACCCAGTACTTC | CASSFTGGLLETQYF
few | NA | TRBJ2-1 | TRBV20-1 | TGCAGTGCTAGTCGATATAGGGGGGCAAACAATGAGCAGTTCTTC | CSASRYRGANNEQFF
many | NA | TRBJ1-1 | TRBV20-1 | TGCAGTGCTACAGCTAGAAATGAAGCTTTCTTT | CSATARNEAFF
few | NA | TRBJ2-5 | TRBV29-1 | TGCAGCGTTGTGCAGGTTAAAGAGACCCAGTACTTC | CSVVQVKETQYF
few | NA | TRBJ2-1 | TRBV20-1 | TGCAGTGCTAGGTACCCGTCGACGAGCAATGAGCAGTTCTTC | CSARYPSTSNEQFF
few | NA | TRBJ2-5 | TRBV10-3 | TGTGCCATCAGTGAGTCGAGAGGGGGAGAGACCCAGTACTTC | CAISESRGGETQYF